These 24 T cell receptor beta chains share one sample of origin, sequenced in a study of T-cell reconstitution after alpha-beta-depleted transplantation in children. Unique molecular identifiers were used to barcode this TCRbeta library. Each CDR3 protein gets one entry after TCRdb re-called the PCR reads with MiXCR. The data show 200,000 or so distinct CDR3 sequences, about 7% seen once. This sample comprised PBMCs, obtained before TCRalphabeta/CD19-depleted stem cell transplant. These receptors were collected from a boy aged 2 to 9 with acute lymphoblastic leukemia, due to receive a stem cell transplant.

This clonotype showed up many times. The chain links TRBV10-3 to TRBJ2-7; the D is unclear. Trimming took 10 bases from V and 2 from J, leaving 12 bases between them. Germline values: CDR1 ENHRY, CDR2 SYGVKD. CDR3 length: 12 amino acids. DNA for the CDR3: TGTGCCACCTCGAACACCGCCTACGAGCAGTACTTC. It is translated as CATSNTAYEQYF.

Ten or more counts support this clonotype. The V and J genes are TRBV5-1 and TRBJ2-2; TRBD1 agrees at 7 bases. Germline-derived CDR1 and CDR2 are SGHRS and YFSETQ. V lost 7 bases and J lost 2; bases outside the gene matches: 8. This CDR3 has 15 residues. In nucleotides, the CDR3 is TGCGCCAGCCCAAGACAGGGAGATAACACCGGGGAGCTGTTTTTT. Protein product: CASPRQGDNTGELFF.

This clonotype was found many times. The CDR3 sequence: CASSLEGETGGYTF. The CDR3 DNA reads as TGCGCCAGCAGCTTGGAGGGCGAAACGGGGGGCTACACCTTC. The chain has TRBV5-1 and TRBJ1-2, with no clear D. V lost 0 bases, J lost 8 bases, and 14 bases lay in between. Germline V gives CDR1 SGHRS, CDR2 YFSETQ. The CDR3 is 14 amino acids.

This clonotype was counted ten times or more. This chain connects TRBV4-2 to TRBJ1-1; 7 positions match TRBD1. With 4 bases clipped from V and 5 bases from J, the junction kept 4 bases outside the gene matches. Germline V gene sequence: CDR1 LGHNA, CDR2 YNFKEQ. This CDR3 region has 13 residues. CDR3 coding DNA: TGTGCCAGCAGCCTAACAGGGGCTACTGAAGCTTTCTTT. It yields the protein CASSLTGATEAFF.

At least ten counts were recorded for this clonotype. The J gene is TRBJ1-1, the V gene TRBV6-5; a weak D match, TRBD1 (5 bases). V dropped 3 bases and J dropped 7 bases, with 12 bases sitting between them. From germline, CDR1 is MNHEY and CDR2 SVGAGI. The CDR3 is made up of 13 amino acids. This chain's CDR3 is CASSYHRGGEAFF. DNA of the CDR3: TGTGCCAGCAGTTATCACCGGGGGGGTGAAGCTTTCTTT.

Only a few counts were recorded for this clonotype. The V and J genes are TRBV15 and TRBJ1-3; TRBD1 matches at 7 bases. Germline CDR1 LNHNV, CDR2 YYDKDF (reference sequence). The V and J ends lost 3 bases and 2 bases, in that order; junction bases with no gene match: 1. The CDR3 loop spans 14 amino acids. Here the CDR3 reads CATSRTGPGNTIYF. In DNA, the CDR3 is TGTGCCACCAGCAGGACAGGGCCTGGAAACACCATATATTTT.

V gene TRBV7-3 combines with J gene TRBJ2-5, with 8 bases lining up with TRBD1. The J segment lost 5 bases and the V segment lost 5 bases, leaving 10 bases of the junction unmatched. The CDR3 sequence is 15 residues long. The V gene's germline CDR1 is SGHTA and CDR2 FQGTGA. This CDR3 is CASSARTGSRETQYF. Written as DNA, the CDR3 is TGTGCCAGCAGCGCAAGGACAGGGTCGCGGGAGACCCAGTACTTC.

The sample holds a few counts of this clonotype. V gene TRBV6-1 combines with J gene TRBJ1-1, with D tentatively TRBD1 (5 bases). The germline V gene has CDR1 MNHNS and CDR2 SASEGT. The CDR3 is made up of 14 amino acids. With 4 bases removed from V and 1 base from J, the gap between germline ends came to 10 bases. In DNA form, the CDR3 reads TGTGCCAGCAGTGTCCAGGGCCCGAACACTGAAGCTTTCTTT. Protein product: CASSVQGPNTEAFF.

This clonotype was seen a handful of times. The chain couples TRBV30 to TRBJ1-2; a weak D match, TRBD1 (6 bases). The CDR3 runs to 13 residues. Trimming stripped 8 bases from V and 0 bases from J, with 13 bases between. Germline assignment: CDR1 GTSNPN and CDR2 SVGIG (reference sequence). The CDR3 loop reads CAGGGQTNYGYTF. DNA for the CDR3: TGTGCCGGCGGAGGACAGACTAACTATGGCTACACCTTC.

Many counts were recorded for this clonotype. The rearrangement joins TRBV10-3 to TRBJ2-3; D may be TRBD2 (5 bases). The V gene's germline CDR1 is ENHRY and CDR2 SYGVKD. This CDR3 has 14 amino acids. The V end lost 6 bases, the J end lost 3 bases, and 13 bases lay between the germline ends. CDR3 sequence (DNA): TGTGCCATCAGGGAGGAAGCGCAAACAGATACGCAGTATTTT. Encoded protein: CAIREEAQTDTQYF.

At least ten counts were recorded for this clonotype. The chain couples TRBV12-3 or TRBV12-4 to TRBJ1-1; D may be TRBD1 (5 bases). V was shortened by 5 bases and J by 6 bases, with 22 bases between the two germline ends. The CDR3 has 16 amino acids. The CDR3 loop is CASSPPEERGNPEAFF. The CDR3, as DNA: TGTGCCAGCAGTCCTCCCGAGGAGAGGGGTAACCCTGAAGCTTTCTTT.

The table lists this clonotype with many counts. This chain connects TRBV2 to TRBJ2-3; D might be TRBD1 (6 bases). This CDR3 spans 16 amino acids. Germline CDR1 reads SNHLY; CDR2 reads FYNNEI. The V end lost 5 bases, the J end lost 0 bases, and 15 bases lay between the germline ends. CDR3 bases: TGTGCCAGCAGTCTACGACAGGCCTCCAGCACAGATACGCAGTATTTT. This codes for CASSLRQASSTDTQYF.

This clonotype showed up just a few times. The rearrangement joins TRBV7-9 to TRBJ2-7; the D gene is possibly TRBD2 (6 bases). V lost 5 bases and J 3 bases, leaving 23 bases between the germline ends. Germline V lookup: CDR1 SEHNR, CDR2 FQNEAQ (reference sequence). CDR3 length equals 17 residues. The CDR3 coding sequence is TGTGCCAGCAGCGGAAAAGCGGGCCCAGGACCCCTCTACGAGCAGTACTTC. It translates to CASSGKAGPGPLYEQYF.

This clonotype showed up many times. This chain uses TRBV9 with TRBJ2-3; D is possibly TRBD2 (7 bases). CDR3 size: 15 residues. CDR1 is SGDLS and CDR2 is YYNGEE in the germline V gene. V was pared by 1 base and J by 4 bases, with 13 bases between. The CDR3 region is CASSVPRGGADTQYF. CDR3 bases: TGTGCCAGCAGCGTACCAAGGGGGGGGGCAGATACGCAGTATTTT.

This clonotype has a count of ten or more. This chain links TRBV20-1 with TRBJ2-3; 10 nucleotides agree with TRBD1. CDR1 DFQATT and CDR2 SNEGSKA come from the germline V gene (reference sequence). Trimming at V came to 6 bases and at J to 6 bases, leaving 15 bases not matched to a gene. CDR3 length: 16 amino acids. CDR3 in amino acids: CSASSPGQGKVDTQYF. Here the CDR3 DNA reads TGCAGTGCCTCCAGCCCGGGACAGGGGAAGGTGGATACGCAGTATTTT.

At least ten counts were recorded for this clonotype. This chain connects TRBV5-1 to TRBJ2-7, with D unresolved. The CDR3 length is 13 residues. The germline V gene has CDR1 SGHRS and CDR2 YFSETQ. V was shortened by 4 bases and J by 1 base, with 9 bases between the two germline ends. The CDR3 protein is CASSHDGSYEQYF. CDR3 DNA sequence: TGCGCCAGCAGCCATGACGGTTCCTACGAGCAGTACTTC.

This clonotype appeared a few times. The rearrangement links TRBV18 to TRBJ2-3, with D hard to call. Trimming removed 1 base at V and 2 bases at J, with 4 bases between. The CDR3 sequence is 13 residues long. The V gene's germline CDR1 is KGHSH and CDR2 LQKENI. As DNA, the CDR3 is TGTGCCAGCTCACCACAAAACACAGATACGCAGTATTTT. Residues: CASSPQNTDTQYF.

This clonotype appeared many times. V is TRBV9 and J is TRBJ1-2; 12 bases agree with TRBD1. The J segment lost 4 bases and the V segment lost 2 bases, leaving 3 bases of the junction unmatched. Germline values: CDR1 SGDLS, CDR2 YYNGEE. CDR3 length: 15 amino acids. The CDR3 DNA sequence: TGTGCCAGCAGCGTTCAGGGACAGGGGGCCTATGGCTACACCTTC. This translates into CASSVQGQGAYGYTF.

This clonotype has ten or more counts. This sequence joins TRBV28 and TRBJ2-3, with D unclear. The length of the CDR3 is 12 residues. V lost 8 bases and J lost 2, with 8 bases in between. Germline V gene sequence: CDR1 MDHEN, CDR2 SYDVKM. The chain's CDR3 is CASVGSTDTQYF. The DNA for the CDR3 is TGTGCCAGCGTTGGCTCCACAGATACGCAGTATTTT.

At least ten counts were recorded for this clonotype. The gene calls are TRBV20-1 and TRBJ2-3; either TRBD1 or TRBD2 may supply D (5 bases each). Looked up from germline, CDR1 is DFQATT and CDR2 is SNEGSKA (reference sequence). V was trimmed by 4 bases and J by 3 bases, leaving 8 bases between them. This CDR3 has 12 amino acids. This chain's CDR3 is CSANWGTDTQYF. The CDR3 DNA is TGCAGTGCTAATTGGGGGACAGATACGCAGTATTTT.

In this sample, this clonotype turned up a few times. The chain carries TRBV20-1 and TRBJ2-5; 13 bases line up with TRBD2. V trimming: 2 bases; J trimming: 2 bases; junction bases outside the gene matches: 2. This CDR3 region has 15 residues. Germline lookup yields CDR1 DFQATT and CDR2 SNEGSKA (reference sequence). CDR3 loop: CSARRLAGGQETQYF. The CDR3 coding sequence is TGCAGTGCTAGAAGACTAGCGGGAGGTCAAGAGACCCAGTACTTC.

The V and J genes are TRBV21-1 and TRBJ1-1. TRBV21-1 is deemed a pseudogene. The CDR3 length is 13 residues. The CDR3 nucleotides are TGTGCCAGCAGCAGGGGACCTCGCTCTGAAGCTTTCTTT. Protein: CASSRGPRSEAFF.

This clonotype was recorded many times. The V gene is TRBV7-9, the J gene TRBJ2-2; D unresolved. This CDR3 spans 12 amino acids. Germline CDR1 is SEHNR and CDR2 is FQNEAQ (reference sequence). V lost 1 base to trimming and J lost 7 bases, with 4 bases between them. CDR3 sequence (DNA): TGTGCCAGCAGCTTAGGTGACGGGGAGCTGTTTTTT. Protein product: CASSLGDGELFF.

The rearrangement joins TRBV12-3 or TRBV12-4 to TRBJ1-5; possible D gene TRBD1, 6 bases. The V end lost 7 bases, the J end lost 1 base, and 11 bases lay between the germline ends. CDR3 length equals 14 residues. In DNA, the CDR3 is TGTGCCAGCACCAGGACAGTAAGCAATCAGCCCCAGCATTTT. It yields the protein CASTRTVSNQPQHF.